This TCR beta chain was sequenced in a study of shared clonotypes between healthy human individuals. Overall study results and limits: Clonotype sharing levels among donors were expected to vary with sequencing depth.

Healthy HIV-negative adults without recent acute infections or vaccinations served as donors. On this clone: What it binds is not known.

Per germline, CDR1 KGHSH and CDR2 LQKENI. Trimming pared 1 base from V and 7 bases from J, leaving 7 bases between. The CDR3 is 12 residues long. Only in-frame clones appear in the TCRdb table, and some are missing; sequencing was by immunoSEQ multiplex PCR. Among 490,000 or so clones listed, around 79% were seen once. The source material was PBMCs. This clonotype originated in a woman aged 40 to 50 in good health. Some clones in this sample may be carry-over from other donors' samples. The chain couples TRBV18 to TRBJ2-5, with unresolved D. The CDR3 nucleotides are TGTGCCAGCTCACCACGCCTCGGGACCCAGTACTTC. The encoded protein is CASSPRLGTQYF. Together with reference TRBV18 and TRBJ2-5, the CDR3 gives the full variable domain: NAGVMQNPRHLVRRRGQEARLRCSPMKGHSHVYWYRQLPEEGLKFMVYLQKENIIDESGMPKERFSAEFPKEGPSILRIQQVVRGDSAAYFCASSPRLGTQYFGPGTRLLVL.